These 28 T cell receptor beta chains were all obtained from the same sample, sequenced in a study of tumor and adjacent non-tumor tissue in lung cancer. No cell sorting was done before RNA was extracted from the tissue. This non-tumor lung sample came from over 3 cm beyond the tumor edge. The library came from three nested PCR rounds adapted from ARM-PCR protocols. Using its own MiXCR run on the multiplex PCR reads, TCRdb lists one record per CDR3 protein. The sample includes over 80,000 distinct CDR3 sequences, under 80% seen only once; the top ten take 20% to 25%. The sequenced sample consisted of distant non-tumor lung tissue. The receptors derive from a woman between 50 and 59 years old with non-small cell lung cancer.

This clonotype has more than one count but fewer than ten. The junction differs from germline at one of its ends, possibly a read error. Here the CDR3 DNA reads TGTGCCAGCAGTGAGTCTAGCGGGAGTCCCTCCTACAAGCAATACTTC. Translating gives CASSESSGSPSYKQYF. This chain uses TRBV6-1 with TRBJ2-7, with 10 bases that match TRBD2. This CDR3 spans 16 amino acids. Germline V lookup: CDR1 MNHNS, CDR2 SASEGT.

This chain links TRBV28 with TRBJ2-1; D is perhaps TRBD2 (6 bases). The CDR3 is 15 residues long. Trimming removed 6 bases at V and 2 bases at J, with 14 bases between. The germline CDR1 and CDR2 sequences are MDHEN and SYDVKM. CDR3 loop: CASRGGATAYNEQFF. CDR3 nucleotide sequence: TGTGCCAGCAGGGGCGGGGCTACCGCCTACAATGAGCAGTTCTTC. Full variable domain (missing parts from reference TRBV28 and TRBJ2-1): DVKVTQSSRYLVKRTGEKVFLECVQDMDHENMFWYRQDPGLGLRLIYFSYDVKMKEKGDIPEGYSVSREKKERFSLILESASTNQTSMYLCASRGGATAYNEQFFGPGTRLTVL.

This clonotype was seen more than once but under ten times. This may be a read error: a much more frequent sequence differs by one nucleotide. The chain carries TRBV11-2 and TRBJ2-7, with D unresolved. V lost 7 bases and J 9 bases, leaving 16 bases between the germline ends. The CDR3 has 12 amino acids. CDR1 SGHAT and CDR2 FQNNGV come from the germline V gene. The CDR3 loop is CASTSQVLGQYF. In DNA, the CDR3 is TGTGCCAGCACCTCCCAGGTTCTGGGGCAGTACTTC. Supplemented by reference TRBV11-2 and TRBJ2-7, the full variable domain reads EAGVAQSPRYKIIEKRQSVAFWCNPISGHATLYWYQQILGQGPKLLIQFQNNGVVDDSQLPKDRFSAERLKGVDSTLKIQPAKLEDSAVYLCASTSQVLGQYFGPGTRLTVT.

The chain combines TRBV4-2 with TRBJ2-7, with D perhaps matching TRBD1 (5 bases). The CDR3 has 16 amino acids. V lost 3 bases, J lost 3 bases, and 18 bases lay in between. The germline V gene has CDR1 LGHNA and CDR2 YNFKEQ. The CDR3 nucleotides are TGTGCCAGCAGCCATGCAGTAGGGGCGGCCCTCTACGAGCAGTACTTC. The encoded protein is CASSHAVGAALYEQYF.

To note about this clonotype: In this CDR3 the conserved last residue, phenylalanine or tryptophan, is missing, so a read error is likely. This chain connects TRBV29-1 to TRBJ2-7; D may be TRBD2 (5 bases). There are 12 residues in the CDR3. Looked up from germline, CDR1 is SQVTM and CDR2 is ANQGSEA. The CDR3 is CRGDQAIYEQYS. CDR3 in DNA: TGCCGGGGAGATCAAGCAATCTACGAGCAGTACTCC.

With regard to this clonotype: The junction departs from germline at one end; a sequencing error may be responsible. The chain is built from TRBV29-1 and TRBJ2-7; D might be TRBD2 (6 bases). CDR1 SQVTM and CDR2 ANQGSEA come from the germline V gene. CDR3 length equals 12 residues. As DNA, the CDR3 is TGCCCGGGAGATCAAACATTCTACGAGCATTACTTC. This encodes CPGDQTFYEHYF.

This clonotype has more than one count but fewer than ten. The gene calls are TRBV6-4 and TRBJ2-2; 7 bases agree with TRBD2. The length of the CDR3 is 14 residues. The germline gives CDR1 MRHNA, CDR2 SNTAGT. J was trimmed by 7 bases and V by 4 bases; bases with no gene match: 6. The chain's CDR3 is CASSASGAGGELFF. DNA for the CDR3: TGTGCCAGCAGTGCTAGCGGAGCTGGCGGGGAGCTGTTTTTT.

Many counts were recorded for this clonotype. The chain links TRBV7-9 to TRBJ1-4; D remains unclear. Trimming removed 0 bases from V and 8 bases from J, with 13 bases in between. CDR1 is SEHNR, CDR2 FQNEAQ, per germline (reference sequence). The CDR3 has 15 residues. CDR3 sequence: CASSLAHGLVEKLFF. CDR3 sequence (DNA): TGTGCCAGCAGCTTAGCACACGGACTCGTAGAAAAACTGTTTTTT.

With respect to this clonotype: Compared with germline, one end of the junction differs, possibly owing to a read error. V gene TRBV4-1 combines with J gene TRBJ2-2; TRBD2 matches 13 bases. The CDR3 contains 17 residues. The V gene's germline CDR1 is MGHRA and CDR2 YSYEKL. The CDR3 loop is CASSHRLAGGNTGELFF. The DNA for the CDR3 is TGCGCAAGCAGCCACAGACTAGCGGGAGGCAACACCGGGGAGCTGTTTTTT.

This clonotype showed up just once. V gene TRBV11-2 combines with J gene TRBJ2-5; 9 bases align to TRBD2. Germline values: CDR1 SGHAT, CDR2 FQNNGV. CDR3 size: 16 residues. CDR3 nucleotide sequence: TGTTACAGCGGCCTCAGAACCGGGACTAGCCTGGAGACCCAGTACTTC. This sequence encodes CYSGLRTGTSLETQYF.

In its sample, this clonotype was seen many times. CDR3 region: CASSSLPDEQFF. The CDR3 DNA is TGTGCCAGCAGCTCCCTGCCCGACGAGCAGTTCTTC. V usage is TRBV13 and J usage is TRBJ2-1; D uncertain. The CDR3 consists of 12 residues. V was trimmed by 4 bases and J by 10 bases, leaving 11 bases between them. From germline, CDR1 is PRHDT and CDR2 FYEKMQ (reference sequence).

This clonotype was counted between two and nine times. It may be a read error: a sequence one base away is much more abundant. The conserved phenylalanine or tryptophan normally closing the CDR3 is absent here, so this likely arose from a read error. V and J are TRBV5-6 and TRBJ1-2, with 9 bases aligning to TRBD1. CDR3 length: 18 residues. In germline, CDR1 is SGHDT, CDR2 YYEEEE. Losses at the gene ends were 2 bases for V and 5 bases for J; bases not matched to a gene: 16. For the CDR3, the DNA is TGTGCCAGCAGCTTCAAGGACAGGGGCGAGCTGCTGGTTTATGGCTACACCTAC. Translation: CASSFKDRGELLVYGYTY.

Note on this clonotype: The junction differs from germline at one of its ends, possibly a read error. This chain uses TRBV6-1 with TRBJ1-5; 8 positions agree with TRBD1. The germline gives CDR1 MNHNS, CDR2 SASEGT. There are 12 residues in the CDR3. The CDR3 here is CTSWDRNQPQHF. In DNA form, the CDR3 reads TGTACCAGCTGGGACAGGAATCAGCCTCAGCATTTT.

This clonotype has only a few counts. This clone may be a read error of a much larger clone one base away. The chain combines TRBV6-2 or TRBV6-3 with TRBJ1-3; a possible D gene is TRBD1 (5 bases). V gave up 10 bases and J gave up 2 bases, with 12 bases separating them. The CDR3 has 13 amino acids. CDR1 is MNHEY and CDR2 is SVGEGT in the germline V gene. CDR3 in DNA: TGTGCCATATCGGACAACCCTGGAAACACCATATATTTT. Translation gives CAISDNPGNTIYF.

This clonotype was recorded only once. A read error may account for a junction end that differs from germline. This sequence joins TRBV7-8 and TRBJ2-7; 9 bases are shared with TRBD1. The germline V gene encodes CDR1 SGHVS and CDR2 FQNEAQ. The length of the CDR3 is 12 residues. This CDR3 reads CASSLYRGRVYF. CDR3 in DNA: TGTGCTAGCAGCTTATACAGGGGGCGCGTGTACTTC.

About this clonotype: The junction shows a germline mismatch at one end, possibly a read error. V usage is TRBV11-3 and J usage is TRBJ2-1; D possibly corresponds to TRBD2 (6 bases). CDR1 is SGHNT and CDR2 is YENEEA in the germline V gene. This CDR3 is 14 amino acids long. The DNA of the CDR3 is TGTGACAGCAGGCCCGCTAGCGATAACAATGAGCAGTTCTTC. Translation: CDSRPASDNNEQFF. Complete variable domain (other parts from reference TRBV11-3 and TRBJ2-1): EAGVVQSPRYKIIEKKQPVAFWCNPISGHNTLYWYLQNLGQGPELLIRYENEEAVDDSQLPKDRFSAERLKGVDSTLKIQPAELGDSAVYLCDSRPASDNNEQFFGPGTRLTVL.

This chain uses TRBV20-1 with TRBJ2-4; possibly TRBD1 for D (5 bases). The CDR3 is 13 amino acids. The V and J ends lost 4 bases and 7 bases respectively, with 14 bases between them. CDR1 is DFQATT, CDR2 SNEGSKA, per germline (reference sequence). Here the CDR3 DNA reads TGCAGTGCTACTCTGATGACAGTGAACATTCAGTACTTC. It yields the protein CSATLMTVNIQYF.

On this clonotype: The germline gene is not matched at one end of the junction; a read error may be the cause. J is TRBJ2-1 and V is TRBV5-1, with TRBD1 matching over 9 bases. This CDR3 comprises 20 residues. The germline CDR1 and CDR2 sequences are SGHRS and YFSETQ. As DNA, the CDR3 is TGCACCAGCAGCTTGGCCTTGATCGACAGGGGGGTCAAGTCCTCCAATGAGCAGTTCTTC. As protein: CTSSLALIDRGVKSSNEQFF.

In this sample, this clonotype turned up once. This CDR3 fails to terminate in the conserved phenylalanine or tryptophan, so it likely reflects a read error. The chain combines TRBV11-2 with TRBJ2-7; possible D gene TRBD1, 6 bases. There are 15 residues in the CDR3. Germline V gene sequence: CDR1 SGHAT, CDR2 FQNNGV. Trimming removed 5 bases from V and 7 bases from J, with 21 bases in between. Here the CDR3 DNA reads TGTGCCAGCAGCGTCGGCAGGGGCGTGATGGATGAGCAGTACCTC. Its protein is CASSVGRGVMDEQYL.

This clonotype was detected once. At one of its ends the junction is not consistent with the germline gene, which may arise from a read error. V usage is TRBV7-8 and J usage is TRBJ2-3, with TRBD2 matching 12 bases. The CDR3 totals 17 residues. Germline-derived CDR1 and CDR2 are SGHVS and FQNEAQ. CDR3 amino acids: CVSSRGLAGTSTDKQYF. CDR3 in DNA: TGTGTCAGCAGCCGAGGACTAGCGGGGACTAGCACAGATAAGCAGTATTTT.

The rearrangement links TRBV12-3 or TRBV12-4 to TRBJ2-1; D is tentatively TRBD1 or TRBD2 (5 bases each). Between the trimmed V and J ends, which lost 4 bases and 16 bases, there was a span of 26 bases. The CDR3 is 15 amino acids. In nucleotides, the CDR3 is TGTGCCAGCAGTTCCCCGGGACGGAGATCTAATGAGCTCTTCTTC. It is translated as CASSSPGRRSNELFF.

As to this clonotype: The junction and the germline gene differ at one end; a read error may be behind it. V gene TRBV12-3 or TRBV12-4 combines with J gene TRBJ2-7; a possible D gene is TRBD2 (6 bases). This CDR3 has 12 residues. The CDR3 reads CTSSKRENEQYF. CDR3 DNA: TGTACCAGCAGCAAACGGGAGAATGAGCAGTACTTC.

The sample holds a few counts of this clonotype. V usage is TRBV11-2 and J usage is TRBJ2-1; 7 nucleotides match TRBD2. The V gene's germline CDR1 is SGHAT and CDR2 FQNNGV. The CDR3 is 14 amino acids. The junction had 3 bases not matched to a gene; V was cut back by 7 bases and J by 0 bases. CDR3 residues: CASIASGSYNEQFF. CDR3 in DNA: TGTGCCAGCATCGCTAGCGGCTCCTACAATGAGCAGTTCTTC.

This chain links TRBV6-5 with TRBJ2-7; D gene unclear. The CDR3 has 14 amino acids. Germline CDR1 reads MNHEY; CDR2 reads SVGAGI. Trimming took 8 bases from V and 6 from J, leaving 20 bases between them. As DNA, the CDR3 is TGTGCCAGCGCCCTCGGGTCCCGAGCCTGCGAGCAGTACTTC. It is translated as CASALGSRACEQYF.

A note on this clonotype: This CDR3 is missing its conserved last phenylalanine or tryptophan, likely due to a read error. The limits of the CDR3 on the DNA are not certain, so only TCRdb's listed CDR3 is given. The chain carries TRBV11-2 and TRBJ1-1. Germline V CDR1 and CDR2: SGHAT, FQNNGV. The CDR3 is made up of 12 amino acids, end residues included. The CDR3 region is CASSLRDTEFFI.

For this clonotype: Being one base from a much bigger clone, this may be a read error. This chain connects TRBV2 to TRBJ2-7; maybe TRBD1 (6 bases). This CDR3 region has 12 residues. The germline gives CDR1 SNHLY, CDR2 FYNNEI. Trimming removed 8 bases at V and 3 bases at J, with 11 bases between. CDR3 in amino acids: CASGGQYYEQYF. The CDR3 nucleotides read TGTGCCAGCGGAGGACAGTACTACGAGCAGTACTTC.

Remarks on this clonotype: Germline is not matched at one junction end, which may reflect a read error. The V gene is TRBV20-1, the J gene TRBJ1-5; D gene ambiguous. Germline values: CDR1 DFQATT, CDR2 SNEGSKA (reference sequence). CDR3 size: 13 residues. CDR3 bases: TGCAGTACTAGAGGGTCAGGAGAGCAGCCCCAGCATTTT. This encodes CSTRGSGEQPQHF.

Within the sample, this clonotype is medium-sized. The chain is built from TRBV11-1 and TRBJ2-1; D not certain. The CDR3 is made up of 13 amino acids. Trimming left V 1 base short and J 8 bases short, with 9 bases between. Germline CDR1 and CDR2: SGHAT and FQDESV (reference sequence). CDR3 DNA: TGTGCCAGCAGCTTAGACCGCTGGGATGAGCAGTTCTTC. This translates into CASSLDRWDEQFF.